The 21 T cell receptor beta chains below all came from one sample that was sequenced in a study of regulatory T cells in long-lasting Graves disease (dated by TCRdb to the early 2020s). The time point label corresponds to: newly diagnosed GD, antithyroid drugs for less than 3 months. RNA was extracted from PBMCs in TRIzol for both TCR sequencing and RNA sequencing. Receptor libraries were prepared by multiplex PCR. This sample was sequenced with an Illumina HiSeq 4000. To build TCR beta libraries, CDR3 regions were amplified by Arm-PCR using iRepertoire HTBI primers. TCRdb reworked the public reads: Q25 trimming with fastp, MiXCR clone assembly, productive beta chains retained. All rows with the same CDR3 protein become a single entry with the most common DNA and genes. For this sample the table gives around 480,000 distinct CDR3 sequences, of which 15% to 20% were detected only once. In total, the top ten clones hold around 25% of the sample.

The same sample was also studied in work on T cells in Graves' hyperthyroidism and ophthalmopathy.

Here the sequenced sample was peripheral blood mononuclear cells (PBMCs), taken at new diagnosis, from a patient treated with antithyroid drugs. Receptors originate from a woman in her forties or fifties with Graves disease. Donor details come from another sample of the same person, matched by shared clones.

This chain joins TRBV12-3 or TRBV12-4 and TRBJ2-2; D uncertain. V lost 8 bases, J lost 6 bases, and 16 bases lay in between. CDR3 length equals 14 residues. CDR3 DNA: TGTGCCAGCCGATGGGAAGGGTTCGCCGGGGAGCTGTTTTTT. As protein: CASRWEGFAGELFF.

This clonotype has a count of ten or more. This chain connects TRBV12-3 or TRBV12-4 to TRBJ2-1; 7 bases map to TRBD2. CDR3 length: 17 amino acids. V shed 3 bases and J 3 bases; nucleotides not matched to a gene: 11. This CDR3 is CASSFGTERGVYNEQFF. The DNA for the CDR3 is TGTGCCAGCAGTTTCGGTACTGAGCGGGGCGTCTACAATGAGCAGTTCTTC.

In its sample, this clonotype was seen a few times. This sequence joins TRBV6-1 and TRBJ2-5; 8 nucleotides line up with TRBD2. J lost 5 bases, V lost 6 bases, and 5 bases had no gene match. The CDR3 totals 13 residues. Germline loops: CDR1 MNHNS, CDR2 SASEGT. Here the CDR3 DNA reads TGTGCCAGCAGCGGGGGGGGGCTGGAGACCCAGTACTTC. It encodes CASSGGGLETQYF.

At least ten counts were recorded for this clonotype. The chain uses TRBV14 and TRBJ1-2; D unresolved. From germline, CDR1 is SGHDN and CDR2 FVKESK. The CDR3 runs to 13 residues. V was trimmed by 2 bases and J by 2 bases, leaving 6 bases between them. The chain's CDR3 is CASSQNGNYGYTF. The CDR3 nucleotides read TGTGCCAGCAGCCAAAACGGGAACTATGGCTACACCTTC.

The chain has TRBV24-1 and TRBJ1-2; D unresolved. This CDR3 region has 12 residues. Germline V CDR1 and CDR2: KGHDR, SFDVKD. Trimming took off 9 bases at V and 5 bases at J, with 12 bases between the two ends. For the CDR3, the DNA is TGTGCCACCGGAGACGTGCGATATGGCTACACCTTC. This encodes CATGDVRYGYTF.

The sample holds a few counts of this clonotype. This chain uses TRBV19 with TRBJ2-3; TRBD1 matches at 7 bases. CDR3 length: 13 residues. V dropped 5 bases and J dropped 4; count of bases not matched to a gene: 3. Germline lookup yields CDR1 LNHDA and CDR2 SQIVND (reference sequence). DNA of the CDR3: TGTGCCAGTAGTGCCACAGGGGCAGATACGCAGTATTTT. The encoded protein is CASSATGADTQYF. Full variable domain (rest looked up from reference TRBV19 and TRBJ2-3): DGGITQSPKYLFRKEGQNVTLSCEQNLNHDAMYWYRQDPGQGLRLIYYSQIVNDFQKGDIAEGYSVSREKKESFPLTVTSAQKNPTAFYLCASSATGADTQYFGPGTRLTVL.

This chain uses TRBV12-3 or TRBV12-4 with TRBJ1-2; 10 bases fit TRBD1. The CDR3 contains 14 residues. V trimming: 7 bases; J trimming: 5 bases; junction bases outside the gene matches: 7. The CDR3 region has the DNA TGTGCCAGCAACCGAGGACAGGGGGGGTATGGCTACACCTTC. Translated: CASNRGQGGYGYTF.

Only a few counts were recorded for this clonotype. The chain recombines TRBV7-9 with TRBJ1-4, with D uncertain. The CDR3 totals 14 residues. V shed 5 bases and J shed 0 bases, with 7 bases lying between them. Germline CDR1 reads SEHNR; CDR2 reads FQNEAQ (reference sequence). The CDR3 region is CASSLVTTNEKLFF. In DNA, the CDR3 is TGTGCCAGCAGCCTGGTTACAACTAATGAAAAACTGTTTTTT.

The table lists this clonotype with many counts. One end of the junction does not line up with germline, which may come from a read error. The V and J genes are TRBV7-9 and TRBJ1-2; D gene ambiguous. The germline CDR1 and CDR2 sequences are SEHNR and FQNEAQ (reference sequence). The CDR3 sequence is 13 residues long. The CDR3 is CATSFRANYGYTF. CDR3 nucleotide sequence: TGTGCCACCAGCTTCCGGGCGAACTATGGCTACACCTTC.

This chain uses TRBV9 with TRBJ2-5; a weak D match, TRBD2 (6 bases). The germline V gene has CDR1 SGDLS and CDR2 YYNGEE. The germline V and J ends were trimmed by 0 bases and 4 bases, with 19 bases remaining between them. The CDR3 sequence is 17 residues long. CDR3 in amino acids: CASSVAPGGDVAETQYF. The CDR3 bases are TGTGCCAGCAGCGTAGCCCCCGGGGGTGACGTGGCAGAGACCCAGTACTTC. Combining the CDR3 with reference TRBV9 and TRBJ2-5 gives the whole variable domain DSGVTQTPKHLITATGQRVTLRCSPRSGDLSVYWYQQSLDQGLQFLIQYYNGEERAKGNILERFSAQQFPDLHSELNLSSLELGDSALYFCASSVAPGGDVAETQYFGPGTRLLVL.

This clonotype was seen a handful of times. J is TRBJ1-6 and V is TRBV3-1; TRBD1 agrees at 7 bases. CDR1 is LGHDT and CDR2 is YNNKEL in the germline V gene (reference sequence). The CDR3 consists of 19 residues. V lost 0 bases, J lost 0 bases, and 8 bases stayed unmatched. The CDR3 bases are TGTGCCAGCAGCCAAGAAAAGGGGGCCTGGAGCTCCTATAATTCACCCCTCCACTTT. This codes for CASSQEKGAWSSYNSPLHF. The whole variable domain, remainder taken from reference TRBV3-1 and TRBJ1-6, is DTAVSQTPKYLVTQMGNDKSIKCEQNLGHDTMYWYKQDSKKFLKIMFSYNNKELIINETVPNRFSPKSPDKAHLNLHINSLELGDSAVYFCASSQEKGAWSSYNSPLHFGNGTRLTVT.

V gene TRBV12-3 or TRBV12-4 combines with J gene TRBJ1-5, with 8 bases aligning to TRBD1. This CDR3 comprises 15 residues. J lost 3 bases, V lost 4 bases, and 5 bases had no gene match. In nucleotides, the CDR3 is TGTGCCAGCAGTTCCCAGGGGGCCCTCAATCAGCCCCAGCATTTT. Translating gives CASSSQGALNQPQHF.

The chain joins TRBV9 to TRBJ1-2; D is uncertain. The CDR3 is 16 amino acids. CDR1 is SGDLS, CDR2 YYNGEE, per germline. V lost 3 bases and J 4 bases, leaving 19 bases between the germline ends. CDR3 nucleotide sequence: TGTGCCAGCAGCGCCCGAGGCAGTGAGCTTGGCTATGGCTACACCTTC. Translation: CASSARGSELGYGYTF.

This clonotype was seen at least ten times. V is TRBV6-1 and J is TRBJ1-2; D uncertain. V lost 5 bases and J 2 bases, leaving 15 bases between the germline ends. The CDR3 sequence is 15 residues long. CDR1 MNHNS and CDR2 SASEGT come from the germline V gene. The CDR3 nucleotides are TGTGCCAGCAGTCCACTTGGACCCTCGAACTATGGCTACACCTTC. This gives the protein CASSPLGPSNYGYTF.

The rearrangement links TRBV20-1 to TRBJ2-4, with TRBD1 as a possible D gene (5 bases). Germline CDR1 reads DFQATT; CDR2 reads SNEGSKA (reference sequence). The CDR3 extends over 14 amino acids. The germline V and J ends were trimmed by 5 bases and 6 bases, with 17 bases remaining between them. CDR3 bases: TGCAGTGCTGCCCGGAGAGGCCAGGGAAACATTCAGTACTTC. This gives the protein CSAARRGQGNIQYF.

This chain joins TRBV6-1 and TRBJ2-3; D unclear. Trimming removed 7 bases from V and 0 bases from J, with 8 bases in between. The CDR3 extends over 13 amino acids. The germline V gene encodes CDR1 MNHNS and CDR2 SASEGT. This chain's CDR3 is CASTSHSTDTQYF. The CDR3, as DNA: TGTGCCAGCACCAGCCATAGCACAGATACGCAGTATTTT.

This clonotype was seen many times. The gene calls are TRBV12-5 and TRBJ1-5, with TRBD1 as a possible D gene (5 bases). The length of the CDR3 is 15 residues. Germline V gives CDR1 LGHNT, CDR2 FRNRAP. Trimming removed 8 bases at V and 1 base at J, with 15 bases between. CDR3 nucleotide sequence: TGTGCTAGTTGTGCGGGGGTGGGCAGCAATCAGCCCCAGCATTTT. Protein: CASCAGVGSNQPQHF.

About this clonotype itself: One end of the junction varies from germline; a read error may be responsible. The rearrangement joins TRBV20-1 to TRBJ2-1, with D unclear. CDR3 length: 11 amino acids. CDR1 and CDR2 from the germline V gene are DFQATT and SNEGSKA (reference sequence). In nucleotides, the CDR3 is TGCAGTGCGAGAGAGTACAATGAGCAGTTCTTC. It specifies CSAREYNEQFF.

In its sample, this clonotype was seen a few times. The rearrangement joins TRBV7-6 to TRBJ2-1; a weak D match, TRBD2 (5 bases). The DNA end favors TRBJ2-5, so the J call may be wrong. The CDR3 sequence is 13 residues long. Germline values: CDR1 SGHVS, CDR2 FNYEAQ. For the CDR3, the DNA is TGTGCCAGCAGCAGGACTGCGACCGAGACCCAGTACTTC. It codes for CASSRTATETQYF.

This clonotype showed up just a few times. The CDR3 bases are TGTGCCAGCAGGGCCGGGACAGGGGGTTTCAATCAGCCCCAGCATTTT. The encoded protein is CASRAGTGGFNQPQHF. This chain connects TRBV2 to TRBJ1-5; the match to TRBD1 covers 11 bases. In germline, CDR1 is SNHLY, CDR2 FYNNEI. V gave up 6 bases and J gave up 3 bases; unmatched junction bases: 7. This CDR3 has 16 amino acids.

This clonotype was observed a handful of times. The V call is TRBV20-1, the J call TRBJ1-4, with D perhaps matching TRBD1 (6 bases). The V gene's germline CDR1 is DFQATT and CDR2 SNEGSKA (reference sequence). CDR3 size: 13 residues. Trimming took off 8 bases at V and 4 bases at J, with 14 bases between the two ends. CDR3 sequence (DNA): TGCAGTACAGGGCAGGCCAATAATGAAAAACTGTTTTTT. It specifies CSTGQANNEKLFF.